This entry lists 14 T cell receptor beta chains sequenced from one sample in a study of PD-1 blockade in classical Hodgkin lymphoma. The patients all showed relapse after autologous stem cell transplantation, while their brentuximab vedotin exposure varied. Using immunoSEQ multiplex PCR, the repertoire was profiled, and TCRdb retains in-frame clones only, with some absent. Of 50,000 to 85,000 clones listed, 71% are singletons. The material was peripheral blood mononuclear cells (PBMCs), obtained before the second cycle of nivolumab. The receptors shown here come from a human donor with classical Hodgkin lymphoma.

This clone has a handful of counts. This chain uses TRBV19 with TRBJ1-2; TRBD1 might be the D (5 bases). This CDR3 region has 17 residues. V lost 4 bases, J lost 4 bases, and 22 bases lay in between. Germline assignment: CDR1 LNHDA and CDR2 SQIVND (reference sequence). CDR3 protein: CASSTLGGTGGSYGYTF. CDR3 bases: TGTGCCAGTAGTACCCTCGGTGGGACCGGAGGATCCTATGGCTACACCTTC.

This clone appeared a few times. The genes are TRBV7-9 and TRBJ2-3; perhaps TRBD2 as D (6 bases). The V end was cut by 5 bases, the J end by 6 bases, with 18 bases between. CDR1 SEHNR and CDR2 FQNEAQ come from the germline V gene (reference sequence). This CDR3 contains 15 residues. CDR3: CASSPDPEGGDTQYF. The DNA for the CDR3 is TGTGCCAGCAGCCCGGACCCCGAGGGAGGCGATACGCAGTATTTT.

The CDR3 region is CASSLIEGSPDTQYF. As DNA, the CDR3 is TGCGCCAGCAGCTTGATAGAGGGAAGCCCAGATACGCAGTATTTT. The rearrangement joins TRBV5-1 to TRBJ2-3; tentative D call: TRBD2 (5 bases). The V end lost 1 base, the J end lost 4 bases, and 13 bases lay between the germline ends. The CDR3 runs 15 residues. The V gene's germline CDR1 is SGHRS and CDR2 YFSETQ.

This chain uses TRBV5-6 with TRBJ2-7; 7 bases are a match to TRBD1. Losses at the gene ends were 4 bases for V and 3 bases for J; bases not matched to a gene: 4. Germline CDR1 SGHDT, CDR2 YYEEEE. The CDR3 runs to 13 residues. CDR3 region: CASSVGQVYEQYF. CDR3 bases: TGTGCCAGCAGCGTAGGACAGGTCTACGAGCAGTACTTC.

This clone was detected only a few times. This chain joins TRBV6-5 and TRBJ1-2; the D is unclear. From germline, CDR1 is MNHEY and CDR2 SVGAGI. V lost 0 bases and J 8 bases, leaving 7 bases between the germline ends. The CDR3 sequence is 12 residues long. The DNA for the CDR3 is TGTGCCAGCAGTTACTCGACGGGAGGCTACACCTTC. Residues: CASSYSTGGYTF.

CDR3 in amino acids: CASSYPWDGQGPTDTQYF. CDR3 DNA sequence: TGCGCCAGCAGCTATCCTTGGGACGGACAGGGGCCGACAGATACGCAGTATTTT. The gene calls are TRBV5-1 and TRBJ2-3, with 9 bases matching TRBD1. The germline CDR1 and CDR2 sequences are SGHRS and YFSETQ. This CDR3 has 18 residues. V lost 3 bases, J lost 3 bases, and 14 bases stayed unmatched.

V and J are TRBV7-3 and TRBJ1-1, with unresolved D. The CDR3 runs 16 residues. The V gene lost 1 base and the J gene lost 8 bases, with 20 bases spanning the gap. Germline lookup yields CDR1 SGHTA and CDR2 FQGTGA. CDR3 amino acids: CASSLRGARGLGEAFF. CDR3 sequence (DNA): TGTGCCAGCAGCTTAAGGGGAGCAAGAGGACTCGGGGAAGCTTTCTTT. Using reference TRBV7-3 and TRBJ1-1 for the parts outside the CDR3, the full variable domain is GAGVSQTPSNKVTEKGKYVELRCDPISGHTALYWYRQSLGQGPEFLIYFQGTGAADDSGLPNDRFFAVRPEGSVSTLKIQRTERGDSAVYLCASSLRGARGLGEAFFGQGTRLTVV.

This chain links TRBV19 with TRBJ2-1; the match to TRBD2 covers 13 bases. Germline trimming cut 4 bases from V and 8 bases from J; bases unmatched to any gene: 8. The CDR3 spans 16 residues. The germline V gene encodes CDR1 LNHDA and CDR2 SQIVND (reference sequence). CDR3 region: CASSRTSGSDLDEQFF. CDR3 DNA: TGTGCCAGTAGTAGGACTAGCGGGAGTGATCTGGATGAGCAGTTCTTC.

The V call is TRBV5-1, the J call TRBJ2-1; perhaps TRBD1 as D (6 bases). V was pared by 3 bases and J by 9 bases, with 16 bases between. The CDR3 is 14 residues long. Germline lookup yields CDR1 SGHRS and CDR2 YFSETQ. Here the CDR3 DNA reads TGCGCCAGCAGCTCCACAGGGTCAAGTCTTGAGCAGTTCTTC. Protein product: CASSSTGSSLEQFF.

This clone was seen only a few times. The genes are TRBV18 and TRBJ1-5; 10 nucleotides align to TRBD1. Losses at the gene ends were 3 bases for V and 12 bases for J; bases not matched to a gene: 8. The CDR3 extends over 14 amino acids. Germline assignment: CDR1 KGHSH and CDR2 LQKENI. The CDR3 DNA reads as TGTGCCAGCTCACCTCGCGGGGACAGGGGACGCCAGCATTTT. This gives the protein CASSPRGDRGRQHF.

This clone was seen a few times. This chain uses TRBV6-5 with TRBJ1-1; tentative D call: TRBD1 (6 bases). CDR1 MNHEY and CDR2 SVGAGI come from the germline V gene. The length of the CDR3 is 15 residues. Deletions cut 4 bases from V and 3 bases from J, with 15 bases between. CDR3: CASSSFRGIYTEAFF. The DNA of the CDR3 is TGTGCCAGCAGTTCATTCAGGGGAATTTACACTGAAGCTTTCTTT.

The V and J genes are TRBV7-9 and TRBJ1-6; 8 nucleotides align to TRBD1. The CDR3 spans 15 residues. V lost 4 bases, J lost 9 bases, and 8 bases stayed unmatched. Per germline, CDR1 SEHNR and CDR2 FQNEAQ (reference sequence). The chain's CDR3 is CASSSTQGEGSPLHF. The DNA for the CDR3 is TGTGCCAGCAGCTCTACACAGGGGGAAGGTTCACCCCTCCACTTT. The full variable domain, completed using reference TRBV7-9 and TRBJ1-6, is DTGVSQNPRHKITKRGQNVTFRCDPISEHNRLYWYRQTLGQGPEFLTYFQNEAQLEKSRLLSDRFSAERPKGSFSTLEIQRTEQGDSAMYLCASSSTQGEGSPLHFGNGTRLTVT.

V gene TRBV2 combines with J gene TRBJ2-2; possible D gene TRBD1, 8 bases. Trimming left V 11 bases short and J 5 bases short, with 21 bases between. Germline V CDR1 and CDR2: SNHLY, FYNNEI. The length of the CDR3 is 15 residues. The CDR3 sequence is CASMGGTGATGELFF. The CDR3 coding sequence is TGTGCCTCCATGGGGGGGACAGGTGCAACCGGGGAGCTGTTTTTT.

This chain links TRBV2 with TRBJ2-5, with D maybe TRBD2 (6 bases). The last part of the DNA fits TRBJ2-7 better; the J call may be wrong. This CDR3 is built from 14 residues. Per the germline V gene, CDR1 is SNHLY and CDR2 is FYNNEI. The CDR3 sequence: CASSGAGQGYEQYF. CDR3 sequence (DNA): TGTGCCAGCAGTGGGGCGGGGCAGGGTTACGAGCAGTACTTC.